The 6 T cell receptor beta chains presented below share a single source sample, sequenced in a study of blood T cell repertoires in COVID-19. The assay was immunoSEQ multiplex PCR, and TCRdb's table has in-frame clones only and misses some. Here the sample spans 100,000 to 150,000 clones, roughly 88% being singletons. The sequenced sample consisted of peripheral blood. Every receptor here comes from a woman older than 75 with acute or convalescent COVID-19.

The chain links TRBV9 to TRBJ1-6, with TRBD1 matching 8 bases. In germline, CDR1 is SGDLS, CDR2 YYNGEE. The CDR3 totals 14 residues. V dropped 3 bases and J dropped 7; count of bases not matched to a gene: 3. CDR3 loop: CASSGQGQNSPLHF. The DNA of the CDR3 is TGTGCCAGCAGCGGACAGGGGCAGAATTCACCCCTCCACTTT.

The chain recombines TRBV28 with TRBJ1-1; tentative D call: TRBD1 (6 bases). V lost 4 bases and J lost 7, with 16 bases in between. The CDR3 has 14 residues. Per the germline V gene, CDR1 is MDHEN and CDR2 is SYDVKM. The CDR3 DNA reads as TGTGCCAGCAGTTATATGTCAGGGGCCCGTGAAGCTTTCTTT. Translated, it gives CASSYMSGAREAFF.

The chain uses TRBV19 and TRBJ1-4; no clear D. The CDR3 runs 12 residues. Germline values: CDR1 LNHDA, CDR2 SQIVND (reference sequence). The CDR3 protein is CAAGRSAEKLFF. The CDR3 DNA follows: TGTGCAGCGGGCAGGTCGGCGGAAAAACTGTTTTTT.

The chain has TRBV9 and TRBJ2-1; D gene uncertain. The CDR3 extends over 16 amino acids. V lost 6 bases and J 5 bases, leaving 21 bases between the germline ends. The germline gives CDR1 SGDLS, CDR2 YYNGEE. In nucleotides, the CDR3 is TGTGCCAGCACCCCTTATGCGGCAGCTGGTAACAATGAGCAGTTCTTC. Translating it yields CASTPYAAAGNNEQFF.

This clone occurred a few times. V is TRBV6-1 and J is TRBJ1-2; D unresolved. Trimming pared 3 bases from V and 6 bases from J, leaving 11 bases between. Per germline, CDR1 MNHNS and CDR2 SASEGT. CDR3 length equals 13 residues. CDR3 DNA sequence: TGTGCCAGCAGTGAGAGTGGTGTACATGGCTACACCTTC. Its translation is CASSESGVHGYTF.

The chain is built from TRBV6-5 and TRBJ2-2; no reliable D call. This CDR3 contains 14 residues. Germline V lookup: CDR1 MNHEY, CDR2 SVGAGI. V was clipped by 2 bases and J by 1 base, with 5 bases between them. The CDR3 nucleotides read TGTGCCAGCAGTTACACCGGGAACACCGGGGAGCTGTTTTTT. Its protein is CASSYTGNTGELFF.